This TCR beta chain was captured by sequencing in a study of CD8+ T cells in alopecia areata. Study summary: The percentage of affected scalp area served as the score of severity for treated patients.

RNA was extracted and reverse transcribed into cDNA as the sequencing template. Measured with immunoSEQ multiplex PCR; TCRdb has only the in-frame clones, and not every one. The data show about 99,000 clones, more than 75% seen once. Overall study results and limits: Tofacitinib yielded significantly lower scalp clonality and fewer expanded CD8+ clones among the top 100.

About this clone: The antigen is unknown.

V lost 1 base and J 3 bases, leaving 6 bases between the germline ends. This CDR3 has 13 residues. The germline V gene encodes CDR1 SGHDN and CDR2 FVKESK. The treatment denotes: oral pan-JAK inhibitor, 5-10 mg twice daily. Both peripheral blood and punch biopsies of lesional scalp skin were obtained from patients who had alopecia areata. The input for sequencing was CD8+ T cells sorted from blood, taken at approximately week 31, from a patient treated with tofacitinib. This rearrangement joins TRBV14 to TRBJ1-2; maybe TRBD1 (5 bases). The sequence was obtained from a human donor with alopecia areata. The CDR3 spells CASSQGGDYGYTF. In DNA, the CDR3 is TGTGCCAGCAGCCAAGGGGGCGACTATGGCTACACCTTC.